A single sample is the source of the 22 T cell receptor beta chains below, sequenced in a study of cytomegalovirus exposure and HLA in healthy donors. Researchers ran the PCR with 60 Vbeta and 13 Jbeta primers. Sequencing was performed with immunoSEQ multiplex PCR; in TCRdb, only in-frame clones are kept and a portion is missing. This sample has over 150,000 clones; 82% occur once, and the top ten carry 6.5%. The material sequenced was PBMCs. These receptors all come from a woman aged 50 to 65 in good health and CMV-seropositive.

This clone was found a few times. The rearrangement joins TRBV28 to TRBJ2-7, with 8 bases aligning to TRBD2. V lost 2 bases, J lost 8 bases, and 8 bases stayed unmatched. Germline lookup yields CDR1 MDHEN and CDR2 SYDVKM. This CDR3 contains 14 residues. CDR3 sequence: CASSLDGRVLKQYF. The CDR3 DNA reads TGTGCCAGCAGTTTAGACGGGAGGGTCTTAAAGCAGTACTTC.

The chain combines TRBV27 with TRBJ2-5; a possible D gene is TRBD1 (5 bases). The V gene's germline CDR1 is MNHEY and CDR2 SMNVEV (reference sequence). This CDR3 is built from 14 residues. The V gene lost 2 bases and the J gene lost 1 base, with 8 bases spanning the gap. The CDR3 nucleotides read TGTGCCAGCAGTTTACGACAGACCCAAGAGACCCAGTACTTC. Translated, it gives CASSLRQTQETQYF.

The chain joins TRBV7-3 to TRBJ2-1; unclear D gene. The CDR3 spans 17 residues. Germline lookup yields CDR1 SGHTA and CDR2 FQGTGA. Between the trimmed V and J ends, which lost 5 bases and 3 bases, there was a span of 20 bases. The DNA of the CDR3 is TGTGCCAGCAGCCCCAAACCCCCCCGAGGTGGCTACAATGAGCAGTTCTTC. It codes for CASSPKPPRGGYNEQFF.

This sequence joins TRBV30 and TRBJ1-4; D not certain. The CDR3 sequence is 15 residues long. Germline V gene data show CDR1 as GTSNPN and CDR2 as SVGIG (reference sequence). V shed 0 bases and J shed 0 bases, with 8 bases lying between them. This CDR3 reads CAWSVGLATNEKLFF. CDR3 in DNA: TGTGCCTGGAGTGTAGGACTGGCAACTAATGAAAAACTGTTTTTT.

This chain links TRBV11-2 with TRBJ2-6; weak D call: TRBD1 (6 bases). The germline V and J ends were trimmed by 3 bases and 3 bases, with 15 bases remaining between them. The CDR3 sequence is 17 residues long. CDR1 is SGHAT and CDR2 is FQNNGV in the germline V gene. The CDR3 loop reads CASSFKQGKGGANVLTF. The CDR3 DNA follows: TGTGCCAGCAGCTTTAAGCAGGGGAAAGGTGGGGCCAACGTCCTGACTTTC.

The V call is TRBV29-1, the J call TRBJ2-3; D unresolved. Germline V gene lookup returns CDR1 SQVTM and CDR2 ANQGSEA. V lost 6 bases and J lost 3, with 13 bases in between. This CDR3 has 13 amino acids. CDR3 residues: CSVVTRLTDTQYF. The CDR3 DNA reads as TGCAGCGTGGTGACTCGACTGACAGATACGCAGTATTTT.

The rearrangement uses TRBV10-1 and TRBJ2-7; no clear D gene. Germline CDR1 reads WNHNN; CDR2 reads SYGVQD (reference sequence). With 3 bases removed from V and 6 bases from J, the gap between germline ends came to 12 bases. The CDR3 loop spans 13 amino acids. This CDR3 is CASSDRLRGEQYF. CDR3 coding DNA: TGCGCCAGCAGTGATCGCCTGAGAGGCGAGCAGTACTTC.

The gene calls are TRBV5-1 and TRBJ2-7, with TRBD2 matching 8 bases. The J segment lost 2 bases and the V segment lost 4 bases, leaving 8 bases of the junction unmatched. From germline, CDR1 is SGHRS and CDR2 YFSETQ. The CDR3 totals 15 residues. The CDR3 sequence is CASSPTGGGTYEQYF. Written as DNA, the CDR3 is TGCGCCAGCAGCCCTACCGGCGGGGGGACCTACGAGCAGTACTTC.

Notes on this clone: At the DNA level, this CDR3 is encoded by other sequences in the same sample as well. This sequence joins TRBV19 and TRBJ2-7; the match to TRBD2 covers 8 bases. Germline-derived CDR1 and CDR2 are LNHDA and SQIVND (reference sequence). The CDR3 totals 14 residues. V lost 5 bases to trimming and J lost 1 base; unmatched junction nucleotides: 4. The CDR3 DNA is TGTGCCAGTAGTGTTAGCGGGGCGTCCTACGAGCAGTACTTC. Residues: CASSVSGASYEQYF. Together with reference TRBV19 and TRBJ2-7, the CDR3 gives the full variable domain: DGGITQSPKYLFRKEGQNVTLSCEQNLNHDAMYWYRQDPGQGLRLIYYSQIVNDFQKGDIAEGYSVSREKKESFPLTVTSAQKNPTAFYLCASSVSGASYEQYFGPGTRLTVT.

This clone was counted a few times. The chain couples TRBV6-5 to TRBJ1-1; 9 bases fit TRBD1. V lost 6 bases to trimming and J lost 6 bases; unmatched junction nucleotides: 8. The CDR3 extends over 14 amino acids. Per germline, CDR1 MNHEY and CDR2 SVGAGI. DNA of the CDR3: TGTGCCAGCAGGGCCGGACAGGGGAGGGCTGAAGCTTTCTTT. Translated, it gives CASRAGQGRAEAFF.

The chain is built from TRBV4-3 and TRBJ1-5; 7 bases line up with TRBD1. Germline CDR1 reads LGHNA; CDR2 reads YSLEER. Unmatched junction bases numbered 2, after V lost 0 bases and J lost 3 bases. This CDR3 has 15 amino acids. CDR3 region: CASSQETGYNQPQHF. CDR3 DNA: TGCGCCAGCAGCCAAGAGACAGGGTACAATCAGCCCCAGCATTTT.

The rearrangement uses TRBV7-6 and TRBJ2-1; a weak D match, TRBD1 (5 bases). The CDR3 runs to 13 residues. V lost 1 base and J 7 bases, leaving 8 bases between the germline ends. Germline CDR1 is SGHVS and CDR2 is FNYEAQ. This CDR3 reads CASSLESGNEQFF. For the CDR3, the DNA is TGTGCCAGCAGCTTAGAGTCAGGGAATGAGCAGTTCTTC.

Concerning this clone: At one end the junction does not follow the germline gene, possibly because of a read error. The chain joins TRBV7-9 to TRBJ1-4; a possible D gene is TRBD1 (5 bases). The CDR3 length is 14 residues. Germline CDR1 reads SEHNR; CDR2 reads FQNEAQ (reference sequence). CDR3 DNA: TGTTCCAGCAGCCCCGGGACTTCTTTTGAAAAACTGTTTTTT. Its translation is CSSSPGTSFEKLFF.

The chain recombines TRBV6-6 with TRBJ1-2; perhaps TRBD1 as D (5 bases). The CDR3 extends over 15 amino acids. CDR1 is MNHNY, CDR2 SVGAGI, per germline (reference sequence). V lost 2 bases and J lost 0, with 10 bases in between. The CDR3 DNA reads TGTGCCAGCAGTTACGGGGCTGGTGCTAACTATGGCTACACCTTC. It is translated as CASSYGAGANYGYTF.

This clone showed up just once. V and J are TRBV29-1 and TRBJ2-5, with TRBD1 matching 7 bases. This CDR3 region has 12 residues. With V trimmed by 5 bases and J by 2 bases, 2 bases remained unmatched. CDR1 is SQVTM, CDR2 ANQGSEA, per germline. CDR3 DNA sequence: TGCAGCGTTCAGGGACAGCAAGAGACCCAGTACTTC. It yields the protein CSVQGQQETQYF.

The chain uses TRBV28 and TRBJ2-7; TRBD2 matches at 11 bases. After removal of 6 bases from V and 12 bases from J, the junction contained 7 bases not matched to a gene. The germline V gene encodes CDR1 MDHEN and CDR2 SYDVKM. The CDR3 has 12 residues. CDR3 sequence (DNA): TGTGCCAGCAGACAACTAGCGGGAGTACTGTACTTC. Translated, it gives CASRQLAGVLYF.

The gene calls are TRBV5-6 and TRBJ2-7; 7 bases are shared with TRBD1. The CDR3 contains 15 residues. CDR1 and CDR2 from the germline V gene are SGHDT and YYEEEE. The junction had 7 bases not matched to a gene; V was cut back by 2 bases and J by 2 bases. CDR3 sequence reads: CASSFRQGSAYEQYF. CDR3 DNA: TGTGCCAGCAGCTTTAGACAGGGATCTGCCTACGAGCAGTACTTC.

The chain uses TRBV19 and TRBJ1-4; 10 nucleotides line up with TRBD1. The CDR3 has 14 residues. V lost 9 bases, J lost 7 bases, and 8 bases stayed unmatched. Germline lookup yields CDR1 LNHDA and CDR2 SQIVND (reference sequence). The CDR3 here is CARQTGGSGEKLFF. For the CDR3, the DNA is TGTGCCAGGCAGACAGGGGGCTCGGGTGAAAAACTGTTTTTT. Drawing the rest from reference TRBV19 and TRBJ1-4, the complete variable domain is DGGITQSPKYLFRKEGQNVTLSCEQNLNHDAMYWYRQDPGQGLRLIYYSQIVNDFQKGDIAEGYSVSREKKESFPLTVTSAQKNPTAFYLCARQTGGSGEKLFFGSGTQLSVL.

The rearrangement joins TRBV30 to TRBJ1-1, with a possible D match to TRBD1 (6 bases). CDR3 length equals 16 residues. Trimming removed 3 bases from V and 7 bases from J, with 24 bases in between. The germline V gene encodes CDR1 GTSNPN and CDR2 SVGIG (reference sequence). The CDR3 protein is CAWSPIGAGVENEAFF. The CDR3 DNA follows: TGTGCCTGGAGCCCAATCGGTGCAGGGGTAGAGAATGAAGCTTTCTTT. The variable domain in full, with the rest retrieved from reference TRBV30 and TRBJ1-1, is SQTIHQWPATLVQPVGSPLSLECTVEGTSNPNLYWYRQAAGRGLQLLFYSVGIGQISSEVPQNLSASRPQDRQFILSSKKLLLSDSGFYLCAWSPIGAGVENEAFFGQGTRLTVV.

The chain has TRBV11-2 and TRBJ1-3; D is unresolved. With 5 bases removed from V and 4 bases from J, the gap between germline ends came to 6 bases. The CDR3 totals 12 residues. Per germline, CDR1 SGHAT and CDR2 FQNNGV. As DNA, the CDR3 is TGTGCCAGCAGCATCGGGGGAAACACCATATATTTT. It yields the protein CASSIGGNTIYF.

V is TRBV19 and J is TRBJ2-6; maybe TRBD2 (6 bases). Per germline, CDR1 LNHDA and CDR2 SQIVND (reference sequence). Trimming cost V 7 bases and J 4 bases, with 17 bases left between them. The CDR3 consists of 16 residues. Written as DNA, the CDR3 is TGTGCCAGTATGCGGGGAAGGGGTGTGGGGGCCAACGTCCTGACTTTC. This codes for CASMRGRGVGANVLTF.

The J gene is TRBJ2-7, the V gene TRBV28; 7 nucleotides agree with TRBD1. There are 14 residues in the CDR3. Germline lookup yields CDR1 MDHEN and CDR2 SYDVKM. With 6 bases clipped from V and 6 bases from J, the junction kept 11 bases outside the gene matches. In DNA, the CDR3 is TGTGCCAGCAGCCCCGGGACAGATAGTTTCGAGCAGTACTTC. It encodes CASSPGTDSFEQYF.